Below are 14 T cell receptor beta chains sequenced from a single sample in a study of blood T cell repertoires in COVID-19. The method was immunoSEQ multiplex PCR; TCRdb's version includes in-frame clones alone and lacks a portion of them. Of 120,000 to 150,000 clones in the sample, approximately 90% are singletons; the top ten hold 11%. Sequencing was carried out using peripheral blood. Receptors were obtained from an elderly woman with acute or convalescent COVID-19.

This chain connects TRBV11-2 to TRBJ1-3, with no clear D. The CDR3 length is 16 residues. Germline V gives CDR1 SGHAT, CDR2 FQNNGV. With 1 base removed from V and 0 bases from J, the gap between germline ends came to 10 bases. In DNA, the CDR3 is TGTGCCAGCAGCTTAGGCCCAGTAACCTCTGGAAACACCATATATTTT. It specifies CASSLGPVTSGNTIYF.

The chain carries TRBV19 and TRBJ1-1; a possible D gene is TRBD1 (5 bases). CDR3 length: 16 amino acids. From germline, CDR1 is LNHDA and CDR2 SQIVND (reference sequence). The V end lost 6 bases, the J end lost 5 bases, and 22 bases lay between the germline ends. CDR3 nucleotides: TGTGCCAGTAGCCTAATCCTAGGGGCCGGGGGGACTGAAGCTTTCTTT. Translating it yields CASSLILGAGGTEAFF.

The V gene is TRBV6-5, the J gene TRBJ1-4; tentatively, D is TRBD1 (6 bases). CDR1 is MNHEY, CDR2 SVGAGI, per germline. V shed 4 bases and J shed 3 bases, with 12 bases lying between them. The CDR3 length is 15 residues. The CDR3 sequence is CASSSLGAANEKLFF. DNA for the CDR3: TGTGCCAGCAGTTCCCTGGGGGCAGCTAATGAAAAACTGTTTTTT.

The chain is built from TRBV4-1 and TRBJ1-3, with 9 bases that match TRBD1. Unmatched junction bases numbered 4, after V lost 4 bases and J lost 0 bases. From germline, CDR1 is MGHRA and CDR2 YSYEKL. This CDR3 has 16 amino acids. The CDR3: CASSRRQGGSGNTIYF. The CDR3 DNA sequence: TGCGCCAGCAGCCGCAGACAGGGGGGCTCTGGAAACACCATATATTTT.

The chain recombines TRBV2 with TRBJ1-5; TRBD1 matches 9 bases. Germline assignment: CDR1 SNHLY and CDR2 FYNNEI. CDR3 length: 15 amino acids. With V trimmed by 4 bases and J by 6 bases, 7 bases remained unmatched. CDR3: CASSGAGQGGQPQHF. The CDR3 nucleotides read TGTGCCAGCAGTGGGGCGGGACAGGGTGGTCAGCCCCAGCATTTT.

The chain has TRBV5-1 and TRBJ1-4, with 8 nucleotides matching TRBD1. The CDR3 covers 15 residues. The trim removed 7 bases at V and 0 bases at J, leaving 5 bases unmatched. Germline CDR1 SGHRS, CDR2 YFSETQ. The DNA for the CDR3 is TGCGCCAGCCGGACAGGGCTTGCAACTAATGAAAAACTGTTTTTT. It encodes CASRTGLATNEKLFF.

The chain joins TRBV12-3 or TRBV12-4 to TRBJ1-1; D unresolved. The CDR3 is made up of 13 amino acids. V dropped 6 bases and J dropped 1 base, with 9 bases sitting between them. The CDR3 sequence: CASRTEENTEAFF. CDR3 nucleotide sequence: TGTGCCAGCAGAACAGAAGAGAACACTGAAGCTTTCTTT.

J is TRBJ1-2 and V is TRBV30; D perhaps matches TRBD1 (5 bases). This CDR3 is built from 13 residues. Germline assignment: CDR1 GTSNPN and CDR2 SVGIG (reference sequence). V lost 0 bases and J lost 8, with 13 bases in between. CDR3 nucleotides: TGTGCCTGGAGTGTTCGCAGGGAGGGCGGCTACACCTTC. Protein product: CAWSVRREGGYTF. Full variable domain (rest looked up from reference TRBV30 and TRBJ1-2): SQTIHQWPATLVQPVGSPLSLECTVEGTSNPNLYWYRQAAGRGLQLLFYSVGIGQISSEVPQNLSASRPQDRQFILSSKKLLLSDSGFYLCAWSVRREGGYTFGSGTRLTVV.

V usage is TRBV5-5 and J usage is TRBJ1-2; 9 bases are a match to TRBD1. Looked up from germline, CDR1 is SGHKS and CDR2 is YYEKEE (reference sequence). Unmatched junction bases numbered 2, after V lost 2 bases and J lost 3 bases. The CDR3 is 14 residues long. Here the CDR3 reads CASSFWDRDYGYTF. The CDR3 DNA is TGTGCCAGCAGCTTTTGGGACAGGGACTATGGCTACACCTTC.

The chain joins TRBV11-1 to TRBJ2-1, with 8 bases matching TRBD2. V lost 1 base, J lost 8 bases, and 7 bases stayed unmatched. The CDR3 consists of 15 residues. Looked up from germline, CDR1 is SGHAT and CDR2 is FQDESV (reference sequence). The CDR3 loop reads CASSLGGGGRDEQFF. Here the CDR3 DNA reads TGTGCCAGCAGCTTAGGAGGCGGGGGGCGGGATGAGCAGTTCTTC.

Here the CDR3 reads CASSLTGEDYGYTF. CDR3 nucleotide sequence: TGTGCCAGCAGCTTAACGGGGGAGGACTATGGCTACACCTTC. The chain combines TRBV7-3 with TRBJ1-2; D possibly corresponds to TRBD1 (5 bases). With 0 bases removed from V and 3 bases from J, the gap between germline ends came to 8 bases. This CDR3 is 14 amino acids long. Per the germline V gene, CDR1 is SGHTA and CDR2 is FQGTGA.

The chain uses TRBV9 and TRBJ1-5; D may be TRBD1 (6 bases). This CDR3 contains 14 residues. V dropped 4 bases and J dropped 0 bases, with 8 bases sitting between them. In germline, CDR1 is SGDLS, CDR2 YYNGEE. This CDR3 reads CASSSGVSNQPQHF. The CDR3 DNA follows: TGTGCCAGCAGCTCAGGGGTTAGCAATCAGCCCCAGCATTTT.

The CDR3 protein is CATSRDYRRPGGQPQHF. The CDR3 nucleotides read TGTGCCACCAGCAGAGATTATCGTCGACCGGGCGGGCAGCCCCAGCATTTT. The chain uses TRBV15 and TRBJ1-5; D uncertain. The germline CDR1 and CDR2 sequences are LNHNV and YYDKDF (reference sequence). V was trimmed by 0 bases and J by 7 bases, leaving 19 bases between them. CDR3 length: 17 residues.

The chain has TRBV19 and TRBJ2-5; D gene ambiguous. V was trimmed by 5 bases and J by 3 bases, leaving 13 bases between them. The CDR3 loop spans 14 amino acids. The germline V gene has CDR1 LNHDA and CDR2 SQIVND (reference sequence). The CDR3 nucleotides are TGTGCCAGTAGTCCTACCATGAGGAAAGAGACCCAGTACTTC. Amino acid sequence: CASSPTMRKETQYF.